The source of this T cell receptor beta chain is a study of blood T cell repertoires in COVID-19. Study overall: In each case, the material was cDNA or gDNA derived from T cells, B-cell-depleted T cells, or PBMCs.

Profiled with immunoSEQ multiplex PCR; TCRdb holds only in-frame clones, not every one. The sample contains roughly 200,000 clones, 83% of which appear only once. CDR1 is LNHDA, CDR2 SQIVND, per germline (reference sequence). The germline V and J ends were trimmed by 6 bases and 11 bases, with 22 bases remaining between them. The CDR3 has 14 residues. The sequence was obtained from a woman aged 30 to 39 with COVID-19, enrolled during active disease. Material for sequencing was peripheral blood. V gene TRBV19 combines with J gene TRBJ1-1; D call uncertain. Written as DNA, the CDR3 is TGTGCCAGTAGCCAACCCCTCACGTCGTTGGAGGCTTTCTTT. Protein sequence: CASSQPLTSLEAFF.